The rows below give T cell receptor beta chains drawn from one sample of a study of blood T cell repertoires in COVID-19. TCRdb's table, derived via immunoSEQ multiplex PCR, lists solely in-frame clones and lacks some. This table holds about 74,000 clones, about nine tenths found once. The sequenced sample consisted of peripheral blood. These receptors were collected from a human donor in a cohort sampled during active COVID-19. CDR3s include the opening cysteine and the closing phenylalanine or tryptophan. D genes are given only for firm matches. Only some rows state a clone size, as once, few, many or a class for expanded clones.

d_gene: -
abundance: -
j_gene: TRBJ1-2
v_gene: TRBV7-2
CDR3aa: CASSLISWAGYGYTF
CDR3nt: TGTGCCAGCAGCTTAATTTCCTGGGCTGGCTATGGCTACACCTTC

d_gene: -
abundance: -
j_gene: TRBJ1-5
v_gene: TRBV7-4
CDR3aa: CASSPTFKGQSNQPQHF
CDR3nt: TGTGCCAGCAGCCCAACTTTTAAGGGGCAGAGCAATCAGCCCCAGCATTTT

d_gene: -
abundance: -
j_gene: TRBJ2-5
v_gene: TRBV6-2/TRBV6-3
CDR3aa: CASSYLGSQETQYF
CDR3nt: TGTGCCAGCAGTTACCTAGGGAGCCAAGAGACCCAGTACTTC

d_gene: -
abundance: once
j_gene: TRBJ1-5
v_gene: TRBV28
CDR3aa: CASRLEPPSSNQPQHF
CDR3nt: TGTGCCAGCAGACTAGAACCCCCCTCGAGCAATCAGCCCCAGCATTTT

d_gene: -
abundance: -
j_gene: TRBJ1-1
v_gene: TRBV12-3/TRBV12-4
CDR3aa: CASSEFSAAFF
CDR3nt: TGTGCCAGCAGCGAATTTAGTGCAGCTTTCTTT

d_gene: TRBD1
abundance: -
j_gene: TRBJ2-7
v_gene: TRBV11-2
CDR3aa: CASSLLGRGPPYEQYF
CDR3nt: TGTGCCAGCAGCTTACTTGGCAGGGGGCCTCCCTACGAGCAGTACTTC

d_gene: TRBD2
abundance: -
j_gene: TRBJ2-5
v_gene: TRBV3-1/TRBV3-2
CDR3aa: CASSQGGGREGRETQYF
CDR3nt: TGTGCCAGCAGCCAAGGGGGCGGACGGGAGGGCAGAGAGACCCAGTACTTC

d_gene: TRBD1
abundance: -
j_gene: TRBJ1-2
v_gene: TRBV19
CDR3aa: CASSIGGTGVFYGYTF
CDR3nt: TGTGCCAGTAGTATTGGGGGGACAGGTGTCTTCTATGGCTACACCTTC

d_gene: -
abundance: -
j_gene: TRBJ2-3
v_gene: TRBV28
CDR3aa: CASRGAEPRSTDTQYF
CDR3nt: TGTGCCAGCAGAGGGGCGGAACCGAGAAGTACAGATACGCAGTATTTT

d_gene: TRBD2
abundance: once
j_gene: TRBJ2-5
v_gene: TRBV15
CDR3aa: CATSRPGLAEIQETQYF
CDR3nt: TGTGCCACCAGCAGACCGGGACTAGCGGAGATCCAAGAGACCCAGTACTTC

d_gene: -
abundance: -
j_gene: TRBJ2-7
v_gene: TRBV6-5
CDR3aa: CASSSSGPSSYEQYF
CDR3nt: TGTGCCAGCAGTTCAAGCGGGCCAAGCTCCTACGAGCAGTACTTC

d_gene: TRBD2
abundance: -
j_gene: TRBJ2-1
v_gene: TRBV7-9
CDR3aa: CASSPSLAGNNEQFF
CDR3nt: TGTGCCAGCAGTCCTAGCCTAGCGGGGAACAATGAGCAGTTCTTC

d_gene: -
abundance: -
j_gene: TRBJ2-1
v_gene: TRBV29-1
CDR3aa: CSVDGLGLKGNEQFF
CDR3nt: TGCAGCGTTGATGGTTTGGGACTCAAAGGCAATGAGCAGTTCTTC

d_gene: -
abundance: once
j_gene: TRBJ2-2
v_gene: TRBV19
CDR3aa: CASSPRQAASTGELFF
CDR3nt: TGTGCCAGTAGTCCTCGACAGGCCGCGAGCACCGGGGAGCTGTTTTTT

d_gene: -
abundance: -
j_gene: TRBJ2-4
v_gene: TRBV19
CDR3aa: CASSAGGIIQYF
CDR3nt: TGTGCCAGTAGTGCTGGGGGCATCATTCAGTACTTC

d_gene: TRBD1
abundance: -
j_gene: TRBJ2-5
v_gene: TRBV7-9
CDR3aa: CASSSGQFQETQYF
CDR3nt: TGTGCCAGCAGCTCGGGACAGTTCCAAGAGACCCAGTACTTC

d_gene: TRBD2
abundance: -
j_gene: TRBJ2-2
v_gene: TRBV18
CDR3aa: CASSPSGRGAGELFF
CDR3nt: TGTGCCAGCTCACCCAGCGGGAGGGGAGCCGGGGAGCTGTTTTTT

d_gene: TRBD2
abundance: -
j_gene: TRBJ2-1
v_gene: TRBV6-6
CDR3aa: CASSYAGAYNEQFF
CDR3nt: TGTGCCAGCAGTTACGCGGGAGCGTACAATGAGCAGTTCTTC

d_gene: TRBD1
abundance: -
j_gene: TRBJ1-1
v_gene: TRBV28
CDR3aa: CASRSQGEVEAFF
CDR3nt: TGTGCCAGCAGATCGCAGGGGGAGGTTGAAGCTTTCTTT

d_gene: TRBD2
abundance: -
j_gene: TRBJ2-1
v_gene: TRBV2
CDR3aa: CASRRPGGGDYNEQFF
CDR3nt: TGTGCCAGCAGGCGCCCCGGGGGAGGGGATTACAATGAGCAGTTCTTC

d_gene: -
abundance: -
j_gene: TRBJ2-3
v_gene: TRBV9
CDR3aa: CASSVGVGGNLRFGTALNKDTQYF
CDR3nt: TGTGCCAGCAGCGTAGGGGTAGGAGGGAATTTGCGGTTTGGGACAGCCCTGAATAAAGATACGCAGTATTTT

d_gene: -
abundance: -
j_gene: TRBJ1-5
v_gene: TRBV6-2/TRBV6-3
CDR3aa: CASSQDKQGQPQHF
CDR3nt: TGTGCCAGCAGTCAAGACAAACAGGGACAGCCCCAGCATTTT

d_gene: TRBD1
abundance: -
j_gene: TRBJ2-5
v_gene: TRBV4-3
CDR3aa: CASSLQGAVETQYF
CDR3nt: TGCGCCAGCAGCCTACAGGGGGCTGTGGAGACCCAGTACTTC

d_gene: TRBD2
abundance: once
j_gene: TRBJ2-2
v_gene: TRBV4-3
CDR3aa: CASSIAGAGELFF
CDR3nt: TGCGCCAGCAGTATAGCGGGAGCCGGGGAGCTGTTTTTT

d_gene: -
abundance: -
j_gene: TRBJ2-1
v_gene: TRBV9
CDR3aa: CASSVGGVEQFF
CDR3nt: TGTGCCAGCAGCGTAGGCGGGGTTGAGCAGTTCTTC

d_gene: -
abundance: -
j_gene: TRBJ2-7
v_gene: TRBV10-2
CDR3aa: CASSGRYEQYF
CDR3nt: TGCGCCAGCAGCGGTCGCTACGAGCAGTACTTC

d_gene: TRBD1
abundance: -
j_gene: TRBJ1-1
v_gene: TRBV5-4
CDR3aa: CASSLEGANTEAFF
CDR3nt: TGTGCCAGCAGCTTGGAGGGGGCGAACACTGAAGCTTTCTTT

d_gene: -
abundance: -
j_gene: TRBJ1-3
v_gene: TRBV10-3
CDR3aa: CAITPGGLSSSGNTIYF
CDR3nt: TGTGCCATCACCCCGGGAGGTTTATCCTCTTCTGGAAACACCATATATTTT

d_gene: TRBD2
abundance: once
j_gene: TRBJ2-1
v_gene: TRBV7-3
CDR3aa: CASSLGLAVNEQFF
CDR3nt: TGTGCCAGCAGCTTGGGACTAGCGGTCAATGAGCAGTTCTTC

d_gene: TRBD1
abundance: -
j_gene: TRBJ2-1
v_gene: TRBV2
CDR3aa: CASSKQGWNNEQFF
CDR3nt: TGTGCCAGCAGTAAACAGGGGTGGAACAATGAGCAGTTCTTC

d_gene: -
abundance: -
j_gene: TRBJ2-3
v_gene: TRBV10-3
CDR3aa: CAISDLLRDTQYF
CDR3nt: TGTGCCATCAGTGACCTTCTCCGAGATACGCAGTATTTT

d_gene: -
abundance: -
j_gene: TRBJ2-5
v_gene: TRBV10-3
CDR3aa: CAISEGGFEETQYF
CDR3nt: TGTGCCATCAGTGAGGGAGGGTTTGAGGAGACCCAGTACTTC

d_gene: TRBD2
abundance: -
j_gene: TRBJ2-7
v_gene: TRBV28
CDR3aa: CASSLRGLAVYEQYF
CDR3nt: TGTGCCAGCAGTTTACGAGGACTAGCGGTTTACGAGCAGTACTTC

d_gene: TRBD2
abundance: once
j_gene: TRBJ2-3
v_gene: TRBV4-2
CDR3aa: CASSLGGGRAGTDTQYF
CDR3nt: TGTGCCAGCAGCCTGGGCGGCGGGAGGGCGGGGACAGATACGCAGTATTTT

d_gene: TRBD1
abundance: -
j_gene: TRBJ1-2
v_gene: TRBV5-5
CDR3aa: CASSPQSGGRNGYTF
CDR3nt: TGTGCCAGCAGCCCCCAGTCAGGGGGCCGCAATGGCTACACCTTC

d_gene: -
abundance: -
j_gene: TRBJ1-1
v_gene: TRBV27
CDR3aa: CASSPRRLTEAFF
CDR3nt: TGTGCCAGCAGTCCCAGGAGGCTTACTGAAGCTTTCTTT

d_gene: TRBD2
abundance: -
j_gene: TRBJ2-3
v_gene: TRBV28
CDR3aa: CASSLIPSSSGLTDTQYF
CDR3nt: TGTGCCAGCAGTTTAATCCCCTCCTCTAGCGGTCTCACAGATACGCAGTATTTT

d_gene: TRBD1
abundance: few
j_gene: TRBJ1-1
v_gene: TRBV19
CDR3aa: CASCGQVPEAFF
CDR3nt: TGTGCCAGCTGTGGACAGGTCCCTGAAGCTTTCTTT